One and the same sample provided the 24 T cell receptor beta chains below, sequenced in a study of spatial heterogeneity in lung cancer (dated by TCRdb to the late 2010s). Libraries were built with 5' RACE. TCRdb records NextSeq 500 as the sequencer. In-frame beta chains were kept once TCRdb had trimmed the public reads at Q25 with fastp and called clones with MiXCR. Every distinct CDR3 protein forms one entry, paired with its most common genes and DNA. For this sample the table gives about 90,000 distinct CDR3 sequences, of which approximately 8.6% were detected only once. The leading ten clones occupy roughly 7.2% of the sample. This specimen's time point label, interpreted: sample taken at primary tumor resection. TCR sequencing used whole RNA extracted from tumor and nontumor lung tissue, or from cryopreserved PBMC samples, without cell sorting. The source was PBMCs, collected at surgery. The receptors were gathered from a male donor with early-stage non-small cell lung cancer.

In its sample, this clonotype was seen a few times. The genes are TRBV7-9 and TRBJ1-5; D not certain. Trimming removed 3 bases at V and 6 bases at J, with 6 bases between. The CDR3 contains 12 residues. CDR1 and CDR2 from the germline V gene are SEHNR and FQNEAQ (reference sequence). In DNA, the CDR3 is TGTGCCAGCAGCTTCGCGGGTCAGCCCCAGCATTTT. Protein product: CASSFAGQPQHF.

The sample holds many counts of this clonotype. The chain links TRBV5-1 to TRBJ2-5, with TRBD1 as a possible D gene (5 bases). Germline loops: CDR1 SGHRS, CDR2 YFSETQ. The V gene lost 4 bases and the J gene lost 2 bases, with 15 bases spanning the gap. This CDR3 comprises 15 residues. In DNA, the CDR3 is TGCGCCAGCAGCCTGAAGGGGTCGGAGCAAGAGACCCAGTACTTC. Translation gives CASSLKGSEQETQYF.

This clonotype was counted ten times or more. The genes are TRBV29-1 and TRBJ1-1, with D perhaps TRBD1 (5 bases). In germline, CDR1 is SQVTM, CDR2 ANQGSEA. CDR3 size: 13 residues. The germline V and J ends were trimmed by 5 bases and 0 bases, with 10 bases remaining between them. The CDR3 DNA sequence: TGCAGCGTTAAGAGGGGTCTGAACACTGAAGCTTTCTTT. Protein sequence: CSVKRGLNTEAFF.

Here the CDR3 reads CASSSVGELFF. CDR3 nucleotides: TGTGCCAGCAGTTCGGTCGGGGAGCTGTTTTTT. This sequence joins TRBV6-5 and TRBJ2-2; the D is unclear. The CDR3 sequence is 11 residues long. Germline CDR1 MNHEY, CDR2 SVGAGI. Trimming stripped 4 bases from V and 7 bases from J, with 4 bases between.

This clonotype was seen repeatedly, ten times or more. The chain joins TRBV28 to TRBJ2-5, with a possible D match to TRBD2 (5 bases). V was pared by 11 bases and J by 1 base, with 17 bases between. Germline CDR1 and CDR2: MDHEN and SYDVKM. The CDR3 has 14 amino acids. CDR3 protein: CAGGPGGVQETQYF. The DNA of the CDR3 is TGTGCCGGAGGCCCAGGTGGGGTCCAAGAGACCCAGTACTTC.

This clonotype was seen only a few times. DNA of the CDR3: TGTGCCAGCAACAGGGGGTTTCGCTCTGGGGCCAACGTCCTGACTTTC. This codes for CASNRGFRSGANVLTF. This chain connects TRBV2 to TRBJ2-6, with 8 bases lining up with TRBD1. The CDR3 totals 16 residues. Germline assignment: CDR1 SNHLY and CDR2 FYNNEI. V trimming: 7 bases; J trimming: 0 bases; junction bases outside the gene matches: 5. Full variable domain (rest looked up from reference TRBV2 and TRBJ2-6): EPEVTQTPSHQVTQMGQEVILRCVPISNHLYFYWYRQILGQKVEFLVSFYNNEISEKSEIFDDQFSVERPDGSNFTLKIRSTKLEDSAMYFCASNRGFRSGANVLTFGAGSRLTVL.

The chain combines TRBV5-1 with TRBJ2-7; D might be TRBD1 (6 bases). Deletions cut 2 bases from V and 0 bases from J, with 12 bases between. Per germline, CDR1 SGHRS and CDR2 YFSETQ. The CDR3 has 15 residues. CDR3 loop: CASSFGDRSSYEQYF. CDR3 in DNA: TGCGCCAGCAGCTTCGGCGACAGGAGCTCCTACGAGCAGTACTTC. Based on the CDR3 plus reference TRBV5-1 and TRBJ2-7, the full variable domain is KAGVTQTPRYLIKTRGQQVTLSCSPISGHRSVSWYQQTPGQGLQFLFEYFSETQRNKGNFPGRFSGRQFSNSRSEMNVSTLELGDSALYLCASSFGDRSSYEQYFGPGTRLTVT.

This clonotype has a count of ten or more. J is TRBJ1-1 and V is TRBV7-2; weak D call: TRBD1 (6 bases). CDR3 length: 14 amino acids. Germline V CDR1 and CDR2: SGHTA, FQGNSA. With 5 bases removed from V and 4 bases from J, the gap between germline ends came to 14 bases. This chain's CDR3 is CASSQTGVGTEAFF. In nucleotides, the CDR3 is TGTGCCAGCAGCCAGACAGGCGTGGGCACTGAAGCTTTCTTT.

The chain combines TRBV28 with TRBJ1-5, with D tentatively TRBD1 (6 bases). V was trimmed by 6 bases and J by 7 bases, leaving 16 bases between them. The germline V gene has CDR1 MDHEN and CDR2 SYDVKM. CDR3 length equals 14 residues. The CDR3 loop reads CASSLNRVRQPQHF. The DNA of the CDR3 is TGTGCCAGCAGCCTTAACAGGGTTAGACAGCCCCAGCATTTT.

This clonotype was counted ten times or more. The chain links TRBV28 to TRBJ1-5, with 10 bases aligning to TRBD1. Germline V gene lookup returns CDR1 MDHEN and CDR2 SYDVKM. After removal of 5 bases from V and 2 bases from J, the junction contained 9 bases not matched to a gene. This CDR3 is 17 amino acids long. CDR3 sequence reads: CASSPGQGPLGNQPQHF. The CDR3 DNA reads as TGTGCCAGCAGTCCGGGACAGGGGCCCTTGGGCAATCAGCCCCAGCATTTT.

This clonotype came up a few times. The gene calls are TRBV29-1 and TRBJ2-7; 10 bases are shared with TRBD1. The CDR3 length is 12 residues. Germline-derived CDR1 and CDR2 are SQVTM and ANQGSEA. Trimming at V came to 6 bases and at J to 3 bases, leaving 2 bases not matched to a gene. CDR3 region: CSVRTGGYEQYF. CDR3 nucleotide sequence: TGCAGCGTCCGGACAGGGGGCTACGAGCAGTACTTC.

This clonotype showed up just a few times. This rearrangement joins TRBV5-1 to TRBJ1-5; perhaps TRBD1 as D (5 bases). The CDR3 consists of 15 residues. V was clipped by 5 bases and J by 1 base, with 13 bases between them. Germline CDR1 reads SGHRS; CDR2 reads YFSETQ. In nucleotides, the CDR3 is TGCGCCAGCAGATCGGGGCCCGGGAGCAATCAGCCCCAGCATTTT. It translates to CASRSGPGSNQPQHF.

This clonotype turned up a few times. The V gene is TRBV12-3 or TRBV12-4, the J gene TRBJ2-4; 7 bases align to TRBD1. V dropped 3 bases and J dropped 6; count of bases not matched to a gene: 5. CDR3 length: 14 residues. DNA for the CDR3: TGTGCCAGCAGTTTCCGACAGGGCCCAAACATTCAGTACTTC. It translates to CASSFRQGPNIQYF.

This clonotype was observed many times. The V and J genes are TRBV28 and TRBJ1-5; D might be TRBD1 (6 bases). The CDR3 covers 14 residues. Trimming removed 8 bases from V and 1 base from J, with 12 bases in between. Germline V gene data show CDR1 as MDHEN and CDR2 as SYDVKM. This chain's CDR3 is CASRGAGSNQPQHF. The CDR3 coding sequence is TGTGCCAGCCGGGGGGCGGGGAGCAATCAGCCCCAGCATTTT.

This clonotype was counted only a few times. The genes are TRBV5-1 and TRBJ2-3; 10 positions match TRBD2. This CDR3 region has 21 residues. J was trimmed by 2 bases and V by 2 bases; bases with no gene match: 20. The germline V gene has CDR1 SGHRS and CDR2 YFSETQ. CDR3 residues: CASSFPVSSGGRPIYTDTQYF. CDR3 nucleotide sequence: TGCGCCAGCAGCTTCCCGGTTTCTAGCGGGGGCCGACCAATATACACAGATACGCAGTATTTT.

With respect to this clonotype: This sequence may be a read error, since a much larger clone differs from it by one base. The chain couples TRBV5-1 to TRBJ2-1, with D possibly matching TRBD1 (6 bases). The CDR3 covers 15 residues. CDR1 and CDR2 from the germline V gene are SGHRS and YFSETQ. DNA for the CDR3: TGCGCCACCAGCTTGGCGCAGGGGCCCACAAATGAGCAGTTCTTC. It translates to CATSLAQGPTNEQFF.

V and J are TRBV12-3 or TRBV12-4 and TRBJ1-5; TRBD1 agrees at 10 bases. This CDR3 region has 16 residues. V trimming: 7 bases; J trimming: 3 bases; junction bases outside the gene matches: 9. Written as DNA, the CDR3 is TGTGCCAGCAACTTGGGGACAGGGGCGGTCAATCAGCCCCAGCATTTT. Translation gives CASNLGTGAVNQPQHF.

This clonotype turned up a few times. The genes are TRBV5-1 and TRBJ1-4; the D gene is possibly TRBD1 (6 bases). CDR3 length equals 15 residues. The germline gives CDR1 SGHRS, CDR2 YFSETQ. V was shortened by 4 bases and J by 10 bases, with 20 bases between the two germline ends. CDR3 protein: CASSADPVQGGKLFF. CDR3 in DNA: TGCGCCAGCAGCGCCGACCCCGTACAGGGAGGAAAACTGTTTTTT. The entire variable domain, with the rest obtained from reference TRBV5-1 and TRBJ1-4, is as follows: KAGVTQTPRYLIKTRGQQVTLSCSPISGHRSVSWYQQTPGQGLQFLFEYFSETQRNKGNFPGRFSGRQFSNSRSEMNVSTLELGDSALYLCASSADPVQGGKLFFGSGTQLSVL.

This clonotype was counted between two and nine times. The chain links TRBV5-1 to TRBJ2-5; the D gene is possibly TRBD1 (7 bases). Germline CDR1 SGHRS, CDR2 YFSETQ. V gave up 7 bases and J gave up 5 bases, with 18 bases separating them. This CDR3 comprises 14 residues. CDR3 residues: CASGGTDQGETQYF. In DNA form, the CDR3 reads TGCGCCAGCGGAGGGACAGACCAGGGGGAGACCCAGTACTTC.

This clonotype was observed many times. The chain carries TRBV5-1 and TRBJ2-2; unclear D gene. Germline V gene sequence: CDR1 SGHRS, CDR2 YFSETQ. CDR3 length equals 14 residues. The V gene lost 1 base and the J gene lost 6 bases, with 10 bases spanning the gap. The DNA of the CDR3 is TGCGCCAGCAGCTTGAATTACCCTCCCGGGGAGCTGTTTTTT. Its protein is CASSLNYPPGELFF.

This clonotype showed up many times. In DNA, the CDR3 is TGCGCCGTAAGGGACGGCTACGAGCAGTACTTC. Translating it yields CAVRDGYEQYF. The chain uses TRBV10-2 and TRBJ2-7, with D perhaps matching TRBD1 or TRBD2 (5 bases each). This CDR3 is built from 11 residues. Germline assignment: CDR1 WSHSY and CDR2 SAAADI. The V gene lost 11 bases and the J gene lost 3 bases, with 11 bases spanning the gap.

This clonotype appeared many times. The chain is built from TRBV28 and TRBJ2-1; D not resolved. The germline CDR1 and CDR2 sequences are MDHEN and SYDVKM. CDR3 length: 13 amino acids. With 7 bases removed from V and 11 bases from J, the gap between germline ends came to 18 bases. Here the CDR3 reads CASISILSSQQFF. CDR3 bases: TGTGCCAGCATCTCCATATTAAGTTCTCAGCAGTTCTTC.

This clonotype was detected only a few times. V is TRBV7-2 and J is TRBJ1-1; 7 bases line up with TRBD1. Germline values: CDR1 SGHTA, CDR2 FQGNSA. After removal of 3 bases from V and 6 bases from J, the junction contained 7 bases not matched to a gene. CDR3 length equals 14 residues. In nucleotides, the CDR3 is TGTGCCAGCAGCTTGATACAGGGGAGGTCTGAAGCTTTCTTT. Translated: CASSLIQGRSEAFF.

This clonotype was observed at least ten times. The V call is TRBV12-5, the J call TRBJ2-7; 7 positions agree with TRBD1. The CDR3 length is 16 residues. V gave up 0 bases and J gave up 0 bases; unmatched junction bases: 5. Germline V lookup: CDR1 LGHNT, CDR2 FRNRAP. The CDR3 DNA follows: TGTGCTAGTGGTTTGGTAGACAGGGATTTCTCCTACGAGCAGTACTTC. As protein: CASGLVDRDFSYEQYF.